This TCR beta chain was observed in a study of cytomegalovirus exposure and HLA in healthy donors. Across the study: Early released data had about 85 million unique TCRs, all coming from HLA-typed donors.

With 60 Vbeta and 13 Jbeta primers, the PCR was carried out. Only in-frame clones appear in the TCRdb table, and some are missing; sequencing was by immunoSEQ multiplex PCR. The profile shows 150,000 to 180,000 clones, approximately 80% of them singletons. The receptor comes from a woman in her forties in good health and CMV-seropositive. Sequencing was carried out using PBMCs.

This chain's CDR3 is CASSLEWEGYNEQFF. The CDR3 region has the DNA TGTGCCAGCAGCTTAGAGTGGGAGGGTTACAATGAGCAGTTCTTC. This chain uses TRBV11-2 with TRBJ2-1; TRBD2 matches at 7 bases. This CDR3 contains 15 residues. Germline CDR1 SGHAT, CDR2 FQNNGV. Trimming at V came to 0 bases and at J to 4 bases, leaving 3 bases not matched to a gene.